The present T cell receptor beta chain was sequenced within a study of blood T cells in healthy people across ages. Every donor provided ten milliliters of peripheral blood. This clonotype was observed a handful of times. The antigen remains unidentified. Study-level findings and limits: Any conclusive comparison of naive versus antigen-experienced cells was prevented by using unsorted PBMCs. Comparison with aged donors showed that long-lived donors had more naive CD4+ cells and higher diversity.

Next came a second PCR, run for roughly 7 to 12 cycles, which used a sample-barcoded 5' primer along with a J-beta primer mix. All cDNA molecules were each tagged by a template-switch adaptor with 12 random nucleotides. MiXCR was run by TCRdb on the 5' RACE reads, yielding one entry per CDR3 protein. The data hold approximately 900,000 distinct CDR3 sequences, with around 49% observed a single time. Germline loops: CDR1 KGHDR, CDR2 SFDVKD. Trimming removed 4 bases from V and 0 bases from J; junction bases left unmatched: 1. This CDR3 comprises 16 residues. V and J are TRBV24-1 and TRBJ2-3; TRBD2 agrees at 12 bases. The sample comprised blood. The sequence derives from a man in his thirties or forties in good health. In DNA, the CDR3 is TGTGCCACCAGTGAGGGACTAGCGGGCAGCACAGATACGCAGTATTTT. This gives the protein CATSEGLAGSTDTQYF.